Following are 15 T cell receptor beta chains from one sample sequenced in a study of OX40 agonist ivuxolimab in advanced cancers. The repertoire was sequenced with immunoSEQ multiplex PCR; TCRdb's copy has only in-frame clones and lacks some. The sample holds about 14,000 clones, roughly 82% seen once. Source: CD4+ or CD8+ T cells sorted from blood, taken in a trial of the OX40 agonist ivuxolimab. Receptors originate from an adult with an advanced solid tumor such as melanoma, head and neck, liver or kidney cancer.

This clone was recorded only once. The chain joins TRBV19 to TRBJ2-7; 7 bases agree with TRBD1. V shed 5 bases, J shed 1 base, and the junction held 11 bases outside the gene matches. The CDR3 is 16 residues long. Germline values: CDR1 LNHDA, CDR2 SQIVND (reference sequence). CDR3 residues: CASSPYDREISYEQYF. The DNA of the CDR3 is TGTGCCAGTAGTCCATACGACAGGGAAATATCCTACGAGCAGTACTTC.

The chain links TRBV19 to TRBJ2-7; TRBD1 matches at 9 bases. The germline V gene encodes CDR1 LNHDA and CDR2 SQIVND (reference sequence). The CDR3 is made up of 17 amino acids. V dropped 5 bases and J dropped 0; count of bases not matched to a gene: 11. The CDR3 protein is CASSWSVGQGLSYEQYF. Here the CDR3 DNA reads TGTGCCAGTAGTTGGTCCGTGGGACAGGGTCTCTCCTACGAGCAGTACTTC.

V usage is TRBV11-2 and J usage is TRBJ1-5; D remains unclear. The length of the CDR3 is 11 residues. Germline V lookup: CDR1 SGHAT, CDR2 FQNNGV. The ends were cut back, 4 bases at V and 3 bases at J, with 1 base in the middle. CDR3 amino acids: CASSSNQPQHF. The CDR3 coding sequence is TGTGCCAGCAGCTCCAATCAGCCCCAGCATTTT.

The chain recombines TRBV19 with TRBJ1-1, with 7 bases matching TRBD1. Looked up from germline, CDR1 is LNHDA and CDR2 is SQIVND (reference sequence). The CDR3 loop spans 14 amino acids. With V trimmed by 5 bases and J by 5 bases, 8 bases remained unmatched. CDR3 in amino acids: CASSFRTGRTEAFF. The CDR3, as DNA: TGTGCCAGTAGTTTCCGGACAGGAAGAACTGAAGCTTTCTTT.

The chain uses TRBV7-9 and TRBJ1-4, with no clear D. CDR1 and CDR2 from the germline V gene are SEHNR and FQNEAQ (reference sequence). This CDR3 is 14 amino acids long. V lost 5 bases to trimming and J lost 8 bases, with 15 bases between them. CDR3 sequence reads: CASSPRYRSEKLFF. Written as DNA, the CDR3 is TGTGCCAGCAGCCCCCGGTATAGATCGGAAAAACTGTTTTTT.

The chain is built from TRBV6-1 and TRBJ2-7, with D tentatively TRBD1 (7 bases). The CDR3 extends over 14 amino acids. Germline CDR1 MNHNS, CDR2 SASEGT. V lost 3 bases and J 1 base, leaving 10 bases between the germline ends. CDR3 region: CASSEEGASYEQYF. The DNA of the CDR3 is TGTGCCAGCAGTGAGGAGGGGGCATCCTACGAGCAGTACTTC.

The genes are TRBV9 and TRBJ2-3, with a tentative D call TRBD1 (6 bases). The V end was cut by 3 bases, the J end by 5 bases, with 10 bases between. The CDR3 runs 13 residues. CDR1 is SGDLS, CDR2 YYNGEE, per germline. For the CDR3, the DNA is TGTGCCAGCAGCGCAGGGACAAAAGATACGCAGTATTTT. This encodes CASSAGTKDTQYF.

V and J are TRBV5-1 and TRBJ2-3, with 10 bases fitting TRBD2. This CDR3 is built from 18 residues. CDR1 and CDR2 from the germline V gene are SGHRS and YFSETQ. With V trimmed by 2 bases and J by 3 bases, 12 bases remained unmatched. CDR3 coding DNA: TGCGCCAGCAGCTTTTCTACTAGCGGGGCGGCGAGGACAGATACGCAGTATTTT. Protein sequence: CASSFSTSGAARTDTQYF.

The V gene is TRBV28, the J gene TRBJ1-2, with 9 positions matching TRBD1. The trim removed 4 bases at V and 2 bases at J, leaving 11 bases unmatched. This CDR3 is 17 amino acids long. Per the germline V gene, CDR1 is MDHEN and CDR2 is SYDVKM. In DNA form, the CDR3 reads TGTGCCAGCAGTTCGGGTTGGACAGGGGAAGGAAACTATGGCTACACCTTC. Amino acid sequence: CASSSGWTGEGNYGYTF.

The chain carries TRBV29-1 and TRBJ2-3, with TRBD2 identical over 7 bases. This CDR3 comprises 15 residues. V trimming: 4 bases; J trimming: 2 bases; junction bases outside the gene matches: 9. Germline V gene lookup returns CDR1 SQVTM and CDR2 ANQGSEA. CDR3 sequence (DNA): TGCAGCGTTGTGTTTAGCGGGCTTGACACAGATACGCAGTATTTT. Protein product: CSVVFSGLDTDTQYF.

The rearrangement joins TRBV14 to TRBJ2-2; 7 bases map to TRBD1. This CDR3 has 16 amino acids. Germline V gene data show CDR1 as SGHDN and CDR2 as FVKESK. V shed 4 bases, J shed 3 bases, and the junction held 8 bases outside the gene matches. For the CDR3, the DNA is TGTGCCAGCAGCCTCGGAAGGGACAGCTACACCGGGGAGCTGTTTTTT. Encoded protein: CASSLGRDSYTGELFF.

This rearrangement joins TRBV4-3 to TRBJ2-7; D possibly corresponds to TRBD2 (6 bases). Trimming cost V 0 bases and J 1 base, with 13 bases left between them. This CDR3 comprises 16 residues. The germline V gene has CDR1 LGHNA and CDR2 YSLEER. In DNA, the CDR3 is TGCGCCAGCAGCCAAGATTCGGGGGAGGCTTCCTACGAGCAGTACTTC. This encodes CASSQDSGEASYEQYF.

V and J are TRBV7-2 and TRBJ2-3; D gene unclear. The CDR3 is made up of 12 amino acids. Trimming took off 4 bases at V and 6 bases at J, with 8 bases between the two ends. CDR1 is SGHTA, CDR2 FQGNSA, per germline. This CDR3 reads CASSSQTDTQYF. In DNA, the CDR3 is TGTGCCAGCAGCTCCCAAACGGATACGCAGTATTTT.

The chain recombines TRBV6-4 with TRBJ2-3; no clear D gene. The CDR3 is 13 residues long. V shed 2 bases and J shed 0 bases, with 3 bases lying between them. CDR1 and CDR2 from the germline V gene are MRHNA and SNTAGT. DNA of the CDR3: TGTGCCAGCAGTGACGGGAGCACAGATACGCAGTATTTT. It encodes CASSDGSTDTQYF.

This chain uses TRBV27 with TRBJ2-5; TRBD2 might be the D (5 bases). The DNA end is a closer match to TRBJ2-7, so the J assignment may be wrong. Germline V lookup: CDR1 MNHEY, CDR2 SMNVEV (reference sequence). The CDR3 runs 13 residues. This CDR3 reads CASSLGGTYEQYF. CDR3 bases: TGTGCCAGCAGTTTAGGAGGAACCTACGAGCAGTACTTC.